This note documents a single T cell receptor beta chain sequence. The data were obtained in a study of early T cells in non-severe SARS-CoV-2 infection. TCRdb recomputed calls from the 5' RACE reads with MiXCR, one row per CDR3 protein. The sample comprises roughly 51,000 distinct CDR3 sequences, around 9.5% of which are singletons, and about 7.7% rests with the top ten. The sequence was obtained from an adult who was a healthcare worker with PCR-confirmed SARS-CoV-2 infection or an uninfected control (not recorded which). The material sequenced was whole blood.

The CDR3 coding sequence is TGTGCCAGCAGCCGTGCCCTGCGGGAGGACGAAGAGACCCAGTACTTC. Protein sequence: CASSRALREDEETQYF. The chain couples TRBV13 to TRBJ2-5; the match to TRBD2 covers 8 bases. After removal of 5 bases from V and 3 bases from J, the junction contained 11 bases not matched to a gene. The CDR3 is made up of 16 amino acids. Germline-derived CDR1 and CDR2 are PRHDT and FYEKMQ (reference sequence).